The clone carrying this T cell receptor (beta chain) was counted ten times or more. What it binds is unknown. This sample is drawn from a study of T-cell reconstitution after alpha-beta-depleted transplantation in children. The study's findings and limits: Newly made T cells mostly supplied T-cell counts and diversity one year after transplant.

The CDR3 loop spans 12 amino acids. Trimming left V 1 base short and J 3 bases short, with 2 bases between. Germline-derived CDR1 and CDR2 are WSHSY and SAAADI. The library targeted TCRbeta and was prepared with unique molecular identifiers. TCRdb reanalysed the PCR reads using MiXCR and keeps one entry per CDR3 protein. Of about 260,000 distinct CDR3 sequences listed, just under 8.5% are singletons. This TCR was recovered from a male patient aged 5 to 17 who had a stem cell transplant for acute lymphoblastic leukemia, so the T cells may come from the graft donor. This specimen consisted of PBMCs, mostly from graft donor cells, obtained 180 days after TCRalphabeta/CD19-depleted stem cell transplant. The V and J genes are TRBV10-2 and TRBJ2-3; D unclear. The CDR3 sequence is CASSELTDTQYF. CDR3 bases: TGCGCCAGCAGTGAGTTAACAGATACGCAGTATTTT.